This TCR beta chain was observed in a study of metastatic and nonmetastatic thyroid tumors. The V end was cut by 6 bases, the J end by 1 base, with 9 bases between. Per germline, CDR1 MRHNA and CDR2 SNTAGT. This CDR3 comprises 13 residues. TCRdb re-processed the PCR reads through MiXCR. The table includes 30,000 or so clones, 20% to 25% detected once. This clone was seen repeatedly, ten times or more. Until they underwent thyroid surgery, no patient had received any treatment. The sequence derives from a female donor with papillary thyroid cancer or a benign thyroid nodule (not recorded which). Some clones in this sample may be carry-over from other donors' samples. The rearrangement uses TRBV6-4 and TRBJ1-1, with D possibly being TRBD1 (5 bases). The sequencing input was blood. CDR3 protein: CASRQTANTEAFF. The CDR3 region has the DNA TGTGCCAGCAGACAGACAGCGAACACTGAAGCTTTCTTT.